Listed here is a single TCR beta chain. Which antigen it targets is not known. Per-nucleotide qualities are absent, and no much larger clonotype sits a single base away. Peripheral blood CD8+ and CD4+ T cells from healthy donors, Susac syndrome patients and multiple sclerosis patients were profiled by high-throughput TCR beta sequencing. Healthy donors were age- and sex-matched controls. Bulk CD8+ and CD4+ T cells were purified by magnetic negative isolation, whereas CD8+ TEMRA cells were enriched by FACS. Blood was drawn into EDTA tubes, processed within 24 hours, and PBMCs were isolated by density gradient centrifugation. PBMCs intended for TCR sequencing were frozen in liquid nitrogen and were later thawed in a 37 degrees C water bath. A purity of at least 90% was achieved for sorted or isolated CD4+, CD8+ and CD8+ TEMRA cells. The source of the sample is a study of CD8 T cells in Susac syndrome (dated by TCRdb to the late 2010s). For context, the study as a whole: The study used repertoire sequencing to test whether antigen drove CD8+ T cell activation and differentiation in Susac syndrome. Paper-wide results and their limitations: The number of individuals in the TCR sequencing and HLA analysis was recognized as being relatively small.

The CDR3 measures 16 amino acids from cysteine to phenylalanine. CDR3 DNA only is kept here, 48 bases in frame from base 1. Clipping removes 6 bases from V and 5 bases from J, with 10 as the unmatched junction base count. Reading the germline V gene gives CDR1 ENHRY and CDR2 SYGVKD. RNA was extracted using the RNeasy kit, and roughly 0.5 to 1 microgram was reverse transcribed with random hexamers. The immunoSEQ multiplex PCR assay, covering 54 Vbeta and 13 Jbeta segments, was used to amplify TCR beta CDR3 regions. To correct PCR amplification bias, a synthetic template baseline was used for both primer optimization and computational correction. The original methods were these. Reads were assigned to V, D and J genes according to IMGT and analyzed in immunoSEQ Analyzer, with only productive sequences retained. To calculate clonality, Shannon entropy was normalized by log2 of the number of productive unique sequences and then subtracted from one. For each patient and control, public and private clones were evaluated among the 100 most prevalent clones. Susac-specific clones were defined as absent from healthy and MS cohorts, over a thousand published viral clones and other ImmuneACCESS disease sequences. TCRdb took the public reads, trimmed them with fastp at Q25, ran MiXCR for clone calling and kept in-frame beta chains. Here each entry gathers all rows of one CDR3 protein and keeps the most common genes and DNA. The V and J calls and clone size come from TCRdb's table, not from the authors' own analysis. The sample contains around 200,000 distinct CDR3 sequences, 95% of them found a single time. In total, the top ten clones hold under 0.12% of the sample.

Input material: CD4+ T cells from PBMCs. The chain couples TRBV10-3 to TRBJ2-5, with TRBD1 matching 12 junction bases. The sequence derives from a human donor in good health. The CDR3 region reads CAIRGQGAADYETQYF. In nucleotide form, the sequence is TGTGCCATCAGGGGACAGGGGGCGGCTGATTACGAGACCCAGTACTTC.